This is a list of T cell receptor beta chains from one sample in a study of blood T cell repertoires in COVID-19. The assay was immunoSEQ multiplex PCR, and TCRdb's table has in-frame clones only and misses some. The sample has about 460,000 clones; 75% to 90% are singletons. Source material: PBMCs or T cells enriched from blood (not recorded which). These receptors all come from a woman aged 55-69 years who had recovered from COVID-19. Each CDR3 is given with its conserved first and last residue. D genes are given only for firm matches. Only part of the rows carry a size: once, few, many, or a class if the clone is expanded.

>TRBJ1-5|TRBV28|NA|NA
CASSLEVSGQPQHF
TGTGCCAGCAGCCTAGAGGTCTCGGGTCAGCCCCAGCATTTT
>TRBJ1-4|TRBV10-3|NA|NA
CAISESPFGGKLFF
TGTGCCATCAGTGAGTCTCCCTTCGGGGGAAAACTGTTTTTT
>TRBJ2-1|TRBV6-1|TRBD2|NA
CASSEATSRANEQFF
TGTGCCAGCAGTGAAGCGACTAGCCGAGCAAATGAGCAGTTCTTC
>TRBJ1-5|TRBV28|TRBD1|NA
CASSPHHGTGRKWPQHF
TGTGCCAGCAGTCCGCACCACGGGACAGGGCGAAAATGGCCCCAGCATTTT
>TRBJ1-2|TRBV14|NA|NA
CASSQDRRGYTF
TGTGCCAGCAGCCAAGATAGGAGGGGCTACACCTTC
>TRBJ1-4|TRBV6-6|NA|NA
CASSYHRVRDEKLFF
TGTGCCAGCAGTTACCACAGGGTCCGCGATGAAAAACTGTTTTTT
>TRBJ1-4|TRBV15|TRBD1|NA
CATSRNTGGREKLFF
TGTGCCACCAGCAGGAACACAGGGGGAAGGGAAAAACTGTTTTTT
>TRBJ1-5|TRBV2|TRBD1|many
CASRTGVGGQPQHF
TGTGCCAGCAGAACAGGGGTGGGGGGTCAGCCCCAGCATTTT
>TRBJ2-7|TRBV7-8|NA|NA
CASSFTGAYEQYF
TGTGCCAGCAGCTTCACCGGAGCCTACGAGCAGTACTTC
>TRBJ2-5|TRBV5-4|NA|NA
CASSFSQGPQETQYF
TGTGCCAGCAGCTTCAGCCAGGGCCCACAAGAGACCCAGTACTTC
>TRBJ2-5|TRBV10-1|NA|NA
CASSEGPVDQETQYF
TGCGCCAGCAGTGAGGGTCCGGTGGACCAAGAGACCCAGTACTTC
>TRBJ2-5|TRBV18|NA|NA
CASSPETGWETQYF
TGTGCCAGCTCACCGGAAACAGGGTGGGAGACCCAGTACTTC
>TRBJ1-2|TRBV18|TRBD1|NA
CASSPGTGGNYGYTF
TGTGCCAGCTCACCGGGGACAGGGGGGAACTATGGCTACACCTTC
>TRBJ1-2|TRBV5-6|NA|NA
CASSPPTTYGYTF
TGTGCCAGCAGCCCCCCAACCACTTATGGCTACACCTTC
>TRBJ1-5|TRBV5-1|NA|NA
CASSLQGTSNQPQHF
TGCGCCAGCAGCCTACAGGGTACCAGCAATCAGCCCCAGCATTTT
>TRBJ2-2|TRBV25-1|NA|few
CASSEGTDTGELFF
TGTGCCAGCAGTGAAGGTACGGACACCGGGGAGCTGTTTTTT
>TRBJ2-5|TRBV2|NA|few
CASRKGSETQYF
TGTGCCAGCAGAAAGGGGTCAGAGACCCAGTACTTC
>TRBJ2-6|TRBV6-5|NA|NA
CASRSAGAGANVLTF
TGTGCCAGCAGATCTGCCGGGGCTGGGGCCAACGTCCTGACTTTC
>TRBJ1-1|TRBV6-5|NA|NA
CASSYSNRQEAFF
TGTGCCAGCAGTTACTCTAATCGACAGGAAGCTTTCTTT
>TRBJ1-4|TRBV27|TRBD1|NA
CASRMTGASGYEKLFF
TGTGCCAGCAGAATGACAGGGGCGTCGGGCTATGAAAAACTGTTTTTT
>TRBJ2-2|TRBV3-1/TRBV3-2|NA|NA
CASSHLNPRGGPNTGELFF
TGTGCCAGCAGCCATCTAAACCCAAGAGGGGGTCCGAACACCGGGGAGCTGTTTTTT
>TRBJ1-5|TRBV19|NA|once
CASSPDSPPNQPQHF
TGTGCCAGTAGTCCGGACAGTCCCCCCAATCAGCCCCAGCATTTT
>TRBJ1-2|TRBV19|TRBD1|once
CASRPGQAFSNGYTF
TGTGCCAGTAGGCCTGGACAGGCATTTTCTAATGGCTACACCTTC
>TRBJ2-3|TRBV7-8|TRBD2|NA
CASSHATSGGANTQYF
TGTGCCAGCAGCCACGCCACGAGCGGGGGGGCGAATACGCAGTATTTT
>TRBJ2-2|TRBV5-4|TRBD1|once
CASSFGTGSTGELFF
TGTGCCAGCAGCTTTGGGACAGGGAGCACCGGGGAGCTGTTTTTT
>TRBJ2-3|TRBV6-5|TRBD1|NA
CASRSIDRVDTQYF
TGTGCCAGCAGATCCATTGACAGGGTAGATACGCAGTATTTT
>TRBJ2-2|TRBV14|NA|NA
CASSQDISAGELFF
TGTGCCAGCAGCCAAGATATAAGCGCCGGGGAGCTGTTTTTT
>TRBJ1-5|TRBV19|NA|NA
CASSMVEGPQHF
TGTGCCAGTAGTATGGTGGAGGGGCCCCAGCATTTT
>TRBJ1-1|TRBV27|NA|once
CASSFSLLANTEAFF
TGTGCCAGCAGTTTCTCTCTCCTGGCGAACACTGAAGCTTTCTTT
>TRBJ2-1|TRBV5-1|TRBD2|NA
CASSLGLAGPTYNEQFF
TGCGCCAGCAGCTTGGGACTAGCGGGGCCGACTTACAATGAGCAGTTCTTC
>TRBJ2-2|TRBV10-2|TRBD2|few
CASSVYLAGAGELFF
TGCGCCAGCAGTGTATACCTAGCGGGGGCCGGGGAGCTGTTTTTT
>TRBJ2-1|TRBV18|TRBD1|NA
CASSPPGQPYNEQFF
TGTGCCAGCTCACCCCCGGGACAGCCCTACAATGAGCAGTTCTTC
>TRBJ1-1|TRBV4-1|NA|NA
CASSQGRSLGAFF
TGCGCCAGCAGCCAAGGGAGGTCTTTGGGAGCTTTCTTT
>TRBJ2-5|TRBV7-2|TRBD1|NA
CASSPNTGQGSTQYF
TGTGCCAGCAGCCCGAACACGGGACAGGGGTCGACCCAGTACTTC
>TRBJ2-1|TRBV25-1|TRBD2|NA
CASSDTRGSSYNEQFF
TGTGCCAGCAGTGATACGCGGGGGAGCTCCTACAATGAGCAGTTCTTC
>TRBJ1-1|TRBV11-2|NA|once
CASRFTGSRAFF
TGTGCCAGCAGGTTTACAGGGTCGAGGGCTTTCTTT
>TRBJ2-7|TRBV29-1|NA|once
CSVDRSSDEQYF
TGCAGCGTTGATCGCTCGTCAGACGAGCAGTACTTC
>TRBJ2-3|TRBV4-1|NA|NA
CASSQEVAGTDTQYF
TGCGCCAGCAGCCAAGAAGTAGCGGGCACAGATACGCAGTATTTT
>TRBJ2-7|TRBV11-2|NA|NA
CASSFPGFSYEQYF
TGTGCCAGCAGCTTCCCAGGGTTCTCCTACGAGCAGTACTTC
>TRBJ2-6|TRBV2|TRBD1|NA
CASSVYRGHGANVLTF
TGTGCCAGCAGTGTTTACAGGGGGCATGGGGCCAACGTCCTGACTTTC
>TRBJ2-7|TRBV4-1|NA|few
CASSQSDRYEQYF
TGCGCCAGCAGCCAGTCTGACAGGTACGAGCAGTACTTC
>TRBJ1-6|TRBV7-9|NA|NA
CASSFRVVDSPLHF
TGTGCCAGCAGCTTCAGGGTTGTCGACTCACCCCTCCACTTT
>TRBJ2-2|TRBV27|TRBD1|NA
CASRLRQGVNTGELFF
TGTGCCAGCAGGCTACGACAGGGGGTGAACACCGGGGAGCTGTTTTTT
>TRBJ2-3|TRBV11-2|TRBD2|NA
CASSLREGLAGTDTQYF
TGTGCCAGCAGCTTACGAGAGGGACTAGCGGGGACAGATACGCAGTATTTT
>TRBJ1-5|TRBV6-6|NA|NA
CASSSPTGPNQPQHF
TGTGCCAGCAGTTCGCCGACAGGCCCAAATCAGCCCCAGCATTTT
>TRBJ2-4|TRBV4-2|TRBD2|once
CASSQEPTSGNIQYF
TGTGCCAGCAGCCAAGAACCTACTAGCGGGAACATTCAGTACTTC
>TRBJ2-3|TRBV7-9|NA|NA
CASSPGQQAGIWTDTQYF
TGTGCCAGCAGCCCGGGACAGCAAGCGGGCATATGGACAGATACGCAGTATTTT